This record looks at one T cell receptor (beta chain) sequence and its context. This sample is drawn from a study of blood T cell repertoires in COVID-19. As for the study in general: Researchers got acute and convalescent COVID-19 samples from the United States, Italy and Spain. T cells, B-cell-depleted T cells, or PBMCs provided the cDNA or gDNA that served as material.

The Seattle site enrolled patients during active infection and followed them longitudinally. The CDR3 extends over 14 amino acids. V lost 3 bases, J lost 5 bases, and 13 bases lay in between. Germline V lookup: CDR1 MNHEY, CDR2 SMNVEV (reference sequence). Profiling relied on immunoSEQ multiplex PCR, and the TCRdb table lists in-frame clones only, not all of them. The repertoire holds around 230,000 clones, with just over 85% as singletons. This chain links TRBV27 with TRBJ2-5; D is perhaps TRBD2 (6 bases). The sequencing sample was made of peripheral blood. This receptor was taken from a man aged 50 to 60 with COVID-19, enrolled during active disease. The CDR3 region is CASSLGTGWETQYF. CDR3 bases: TGTGCCAGCAGTTTGGGGACTGGCTGGGAGACCCAGTACTTC.